This TCR beta chain was recorded in a study of human T cells and chemical hapten exposure. For the study at large: Alopecia areata, totalis or universalis affected patients who were mostly female. Findings of the study overall: As patch test score rose, PT1 expanded TCR counts tended to rise as well.

Time point noted: patch test 2, 6 weeks after DPC sensitization. Specified treatment: therapeutic diphenylcyclopropenone sensitization with weekly scalp DPC. Blood sampling preceded each patch test application. This clonotype was detected a few times. No antigen is known for it. Individual cDNA molecules received unique molecular identifiers in the library. TCRdb used MiXCR to reprocess the RACE reads, holding one entry per CDR3 protein. Of 80,000 to 100,000 distinct CDR3 sequences listed, 10% are singletons. This CDR3 has 18 residues. Trimming cost V 0 bases and J 2 bases; bases outside gene matches: 8. Germline V gene data show CDR1 as MNHEY and CDR2 as SVGAGI.

This specimen consisted of whole blood, obtained in connection with sensitization to the hapten diphenylcyclopropenone (DPC). This chain links TRBV6-5 with TRBJ2-7, with 12 bases aligning to TRBD2. The clonotype comes from a woman in her fifties or sixties with alopecia areata. Some clones in this sample may be carry-over from other donors' samples. DNA of the CDR3: TGTGCCAGCAGTTACTCGCGGGCTAGCGGGAGGGCCACCTACGAGCAGTACTTC. Protein: CASSYSRASGRATYEQYF.